This entry is about one T cell receptor beta chain. Its antigen is undetermined. This sample stems from a study of cytomegalovirus exposure and HLA in healthy donors. Overall study results and limits: The study put 160 or so TCR beta chains on its list as cytomegalovirus-associated.

This CDR3 region has 17 residues. Germline V CDR1 and CDR2: MDHEN, SYDVKM. Trimming took 5 bases from V and 1 from J; bases not matched to a gene: 12. Sequencing was performed with immunoSEQ multiplex PCR; in TCRdb, only in-frame clones are kept and a portion is missing. The sample holds over 60,000 clones, roughly 97% seen once. The sequenced sample was PBMCs. The source of this sequence is a man aged 18 to 30 in good health and CMV-seronegative. The chain links TRBV28 to TRBJ2-5; 8 bases are shared with TRBD1. The DNA for the CDR3 is TGTGCCAGCAGTCTCGCTCCGGACAGGGCACTCCAAGAGACCCAGTACTTC. Amino acids: CASSLAPDRALQETQYF.